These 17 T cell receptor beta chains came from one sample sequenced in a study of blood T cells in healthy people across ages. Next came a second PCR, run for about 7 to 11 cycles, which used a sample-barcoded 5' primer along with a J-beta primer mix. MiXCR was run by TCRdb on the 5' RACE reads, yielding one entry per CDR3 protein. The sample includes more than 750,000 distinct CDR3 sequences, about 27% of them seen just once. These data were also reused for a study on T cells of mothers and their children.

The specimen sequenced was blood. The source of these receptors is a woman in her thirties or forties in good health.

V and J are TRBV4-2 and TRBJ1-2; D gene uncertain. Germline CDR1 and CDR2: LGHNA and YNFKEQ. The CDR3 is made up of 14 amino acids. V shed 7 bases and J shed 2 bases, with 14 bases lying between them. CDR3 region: CASNQATGNYGYTF. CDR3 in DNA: TGTGCCAGCAACCAGGCCACGGGGAACTATGGCTACACCTTC.

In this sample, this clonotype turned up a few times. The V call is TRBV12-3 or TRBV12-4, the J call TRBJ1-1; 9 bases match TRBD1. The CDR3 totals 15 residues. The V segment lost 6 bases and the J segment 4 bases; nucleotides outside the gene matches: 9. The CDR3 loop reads CASSSQGARVTEAFF. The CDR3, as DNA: TGTGCCAGCAGCTCACAGGGGGCGCGGGTCACTGAAGCTTTCTTT.

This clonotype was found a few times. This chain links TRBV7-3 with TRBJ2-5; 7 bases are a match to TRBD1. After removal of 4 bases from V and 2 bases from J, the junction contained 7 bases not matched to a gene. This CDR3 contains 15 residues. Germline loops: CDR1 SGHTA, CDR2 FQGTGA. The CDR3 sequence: CASSYTGATQETQYF. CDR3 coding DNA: TGTGCCAGCAGCTACACAGGGGCCACACAAGAGACCCAGTACTTC.

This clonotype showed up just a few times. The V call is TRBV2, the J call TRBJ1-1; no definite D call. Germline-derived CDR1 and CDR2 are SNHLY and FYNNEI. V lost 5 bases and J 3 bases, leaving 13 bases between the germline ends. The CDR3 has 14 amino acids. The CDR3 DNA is TGTGCCAGCAGTTCTCTCAGGACCGACACTGAAGCTTTCTTT. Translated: CASSSLRTDTEAFF.

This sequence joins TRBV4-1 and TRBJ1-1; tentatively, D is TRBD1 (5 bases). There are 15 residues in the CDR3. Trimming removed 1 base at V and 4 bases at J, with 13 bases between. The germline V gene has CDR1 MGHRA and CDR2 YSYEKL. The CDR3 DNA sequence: TGCGCCAGCAGCCAAGCGGGAGGAGGGGTCACTGAAGCTTTCTTT. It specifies CASSQAGGGVTEAFF.

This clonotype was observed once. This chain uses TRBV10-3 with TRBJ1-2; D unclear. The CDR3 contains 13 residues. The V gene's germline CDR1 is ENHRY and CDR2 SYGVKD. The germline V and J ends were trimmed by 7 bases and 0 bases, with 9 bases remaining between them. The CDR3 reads CAITREANYGYTF. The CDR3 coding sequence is TGTGCCATCACCCGAGAAGCTAACTATGGCTACACCTTC.

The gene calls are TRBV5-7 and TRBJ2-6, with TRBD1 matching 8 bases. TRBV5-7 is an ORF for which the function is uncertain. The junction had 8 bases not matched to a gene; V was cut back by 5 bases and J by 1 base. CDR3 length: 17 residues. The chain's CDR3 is CASSSGQGGSGANVLTF. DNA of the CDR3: TGTGCCAGCAGTTCCGGACAGGGAGGTTCTGGGGCCAACGTCCTGACTTTC.

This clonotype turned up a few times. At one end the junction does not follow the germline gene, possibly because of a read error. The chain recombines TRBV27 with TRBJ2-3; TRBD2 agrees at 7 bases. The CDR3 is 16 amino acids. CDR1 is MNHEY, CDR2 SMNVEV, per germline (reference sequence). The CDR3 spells CASSARTRVSTDTRYF. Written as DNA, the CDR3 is TGTGCCAGCAGTGCCCGGACTAGAGTTAGCACAGATACGCGGTATTTT.

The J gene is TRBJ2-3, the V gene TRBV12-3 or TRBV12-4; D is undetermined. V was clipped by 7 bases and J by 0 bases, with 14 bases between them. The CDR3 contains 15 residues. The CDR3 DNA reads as TGTGCCAGCACGCGGATGCGAGTCAGCACAGATACGCAGTATTTT. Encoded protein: CASTRMRVSTDTQYF.

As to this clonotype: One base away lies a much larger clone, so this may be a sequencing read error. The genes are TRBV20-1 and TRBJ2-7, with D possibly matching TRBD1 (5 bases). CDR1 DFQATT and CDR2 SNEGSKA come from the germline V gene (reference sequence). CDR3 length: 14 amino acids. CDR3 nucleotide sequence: TGCTCAATCCAGAGGAGCCAGGGCTCCTGCGAGCAGTACTTC. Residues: CSIQRSQGSCEQYF.

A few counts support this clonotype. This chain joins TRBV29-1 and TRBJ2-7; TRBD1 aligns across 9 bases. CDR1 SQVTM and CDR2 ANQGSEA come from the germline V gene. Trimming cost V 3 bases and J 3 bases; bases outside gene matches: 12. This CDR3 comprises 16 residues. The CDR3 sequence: CSVEGGAGQGLYEQYF. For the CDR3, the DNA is TGCAGCGTTGAGGGCGGAGCGGGACAGGGCCTCTACGAGCAGTACTTC.

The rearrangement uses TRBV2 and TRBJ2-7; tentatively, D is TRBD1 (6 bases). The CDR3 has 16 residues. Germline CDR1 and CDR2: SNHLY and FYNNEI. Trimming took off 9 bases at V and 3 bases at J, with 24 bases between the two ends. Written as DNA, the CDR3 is TGTGCCAGTCTCGAGCCAGGGGTTGCGCCCATCTACGAGCAGTACTTC. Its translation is CASLEPGVAPIYEQYF. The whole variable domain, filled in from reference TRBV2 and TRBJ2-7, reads EPEVTQTPSHQVTQMGQEVILRCVPISNHLYFYWYRQILGQKVEFLVSFYNNEISEKSEIFDDQFSVERPDGSNFTLKIRSTKLEDSAMYFCASLEPGVAPIYEQYFGPGTRLTVT.

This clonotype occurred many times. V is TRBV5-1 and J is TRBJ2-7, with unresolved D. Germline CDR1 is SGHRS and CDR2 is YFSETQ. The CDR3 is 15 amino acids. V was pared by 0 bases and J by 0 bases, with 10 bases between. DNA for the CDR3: TGCGCCAGCAGCTTGGGGCAGGCCGCCTCCTACGAGCAGTACTTC. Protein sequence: CASSLGQAASYEQYF.

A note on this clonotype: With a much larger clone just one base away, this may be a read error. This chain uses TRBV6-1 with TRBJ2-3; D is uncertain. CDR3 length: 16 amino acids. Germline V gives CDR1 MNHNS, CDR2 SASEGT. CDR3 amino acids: CASSDRAPFDTDTQFF. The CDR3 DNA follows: TGTGCCAGCAGTGATAGGGCCCCTTTCGACACAGATACGCAGTTTTTT.

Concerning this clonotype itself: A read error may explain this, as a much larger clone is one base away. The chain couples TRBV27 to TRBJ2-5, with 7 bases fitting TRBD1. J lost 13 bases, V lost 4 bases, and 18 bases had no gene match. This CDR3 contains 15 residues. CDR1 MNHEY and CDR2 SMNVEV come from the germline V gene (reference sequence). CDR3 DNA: TGTGCCAGCAGTTCCCTGACAGGGACACCCTACGAGCGGTACTTC. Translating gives CASSSLTGTPYERYF.

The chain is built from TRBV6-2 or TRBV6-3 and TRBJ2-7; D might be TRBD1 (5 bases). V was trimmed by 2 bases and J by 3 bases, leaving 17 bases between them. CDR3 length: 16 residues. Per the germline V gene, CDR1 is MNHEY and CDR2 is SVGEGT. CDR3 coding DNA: TGTGCCAGCAGTTACCCCGACAGTCTAAAAGGCTACGAGCAGTACTTC. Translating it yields CASSYPDSLKGYEQYF.

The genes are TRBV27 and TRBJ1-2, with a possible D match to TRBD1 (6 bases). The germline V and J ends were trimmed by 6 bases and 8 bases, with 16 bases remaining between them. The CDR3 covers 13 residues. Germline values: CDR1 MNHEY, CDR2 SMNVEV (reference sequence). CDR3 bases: TGTGCCAGCAGACAAGGGGGGGAAAGGGGCTACACCTTC. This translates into CASRQGGERGYTF.